The rows below give T cell receptor beta chains drawn from one sample of a study of regulatory T cells in long-lasting Graves disease. TCRdb used MiXCR to reprocess the multiplex PCR reads, holding one entry per CDR3 protein. This sample yields roughly 530,000 distinct CDR3 sequences, of which about 15% are seen a single time; 25% belongs to the top ten. The same sample was also studied in work on T cells in Graves' hyperthyroidism and ophthalmopathy.

Sequences were derived from peripheral blood mononuclear cells (PBMCs), sampled at new diagnosis, from a patient treated with antithyroid drugs. Receptors were obtained from a woman aged 35-65 years with Graves disease. The CDR3 runs from the conserved cysteine through the conserved F or W. D genes are given only for firm matches.

>TRBV5-1|-
CASSEGLLNNEQFF
>TRBV11-1|-
CASSLNGDTEAFF
>TRBV19|-
CASSFSADGSYEQYF
>TRBV18|TRBD2
CASSSSGGSADTQYF
>TRBV25-1|TRBD1
CASSELGTGYGTQYF
>TRBV27|-
CASRPPGGQNEQYF
>TRBV7-2|-
CASSLLTPGRNEQFF
>TRBV19|TRBD1
CASSWGQGSGYTF
>TRBV13|-
CASSSRSGSSVHEQFF
>TRBV9|-
CASSVEDGYSGNTIYF
>TRBV3-1|-
CASSQDTAGYTF